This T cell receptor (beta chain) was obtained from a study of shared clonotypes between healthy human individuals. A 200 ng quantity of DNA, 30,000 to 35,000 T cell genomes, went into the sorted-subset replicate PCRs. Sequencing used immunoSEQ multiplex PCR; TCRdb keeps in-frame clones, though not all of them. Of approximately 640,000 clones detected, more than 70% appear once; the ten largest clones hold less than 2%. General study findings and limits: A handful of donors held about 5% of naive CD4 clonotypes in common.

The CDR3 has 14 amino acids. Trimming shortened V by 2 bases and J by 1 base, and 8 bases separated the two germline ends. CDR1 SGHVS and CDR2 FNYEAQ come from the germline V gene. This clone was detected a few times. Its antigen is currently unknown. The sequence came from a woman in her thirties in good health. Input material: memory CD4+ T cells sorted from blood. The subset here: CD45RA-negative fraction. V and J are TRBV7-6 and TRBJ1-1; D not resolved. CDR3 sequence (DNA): TGTGCCAGCAGCTTACAGTCAGCGAACACTGAAGCTTTCTTT. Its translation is CASSLQSANTEAFF.